The 20 T cell receptor beta chains in this list originate from one sample, sequenced in a study of identical twins. TCRdb re-called the 5' RACE reads with MiXCR, one entry per CDR3 protein. The table has 550,000 to 700,000 distinct CDR3 sequences, approximately 10% seen once. These data were also filed under a second study, of yellow fever vaccine responses in identical twins.

Sample: PBMCs. These TCRs come from a woman aged 18-35 years in good health.

This clonotype was picked up many times. V and J are TRBV20-1 and TRBJ2-3, with 7 bases matching TRBD2. This CDR3 has 15 residues. The V gene end was trimmed by 3 bases and the J gene end by 4 bases; junction bases not matched to a gene: 10. Germline V gene lookup returns CDR1 DFQATT and CDR2 SNEGSKA (reference sequence). As DNA, the CDR3 is TGCAGTGCTAGTAGGCTAGCGGCTCTCCCAGATACGCAGTATTTT. It encodes CSASRLAALPDTQYF.

V usage is TRBV4-1 and J usage is TRBJ2-7, with D tentatively TRBD1 or TRBD2 (5 bases each). Trimming pared 5 bases from V and 0 bases from J, leaving 8 bases between. The V gene's germline CDR1 is MGHRA and CDR2 YSYEKL. CDR3 length: 13 amino acids. CDR3 amino acids: CASSEGHSYEQYF. The CDR3 DNA follows: TGCGCCAGCAGCGAGGGGCACTCCTACGAGCAGTACTTC.

Many counts were recorded for this clonotype. The rearrangement joins TRBV7-6 to TRBJ1-5; D possibly corresponds to TRBD1 (6 bases). This CDR3 contains 14 residues. CDR1 and CDR2 (germline): SGHVS, FNYEAQ. V lost 5 bases and J 3 bases, leaving 11 bases between the germline ends. The CDR3 DNA reads TGTGCCAGCAGCCTAGGGGGGGCCAATCAGCCCCAGCATTTT. Protein: CASSLGGANQPQHF.

This clonotype was detected ten times or more. This chain joins TRBV5-6 and TRBJ2-5; 7 bases fit TRBD1. Germline-derived CDR1 and CDR2 are SGHDT and YYEEEE. V lost 4 bases, J lost 3 bases, and 6 bases stayed unmatched. The CDR3 loop spans 14 amino acids. The CDR3, as DNA: TGTGCCAGCAGCCAGACAGGGATAGAAGAGACCCAGTACTTC. This gives the protein CASSQTGIEETQYF.

This chain connects TRBV12-3 or TRBV12-4 to TRBJ2-5; 13 bases agree with TRBD2. CDR3 length: 19 amino acids. Trimming took 8 bases from V and 3 from J; bases not matched to a gene: 18. CDR3 region: CASCSLTSGRPFYKETQYF. CDR3 nucleotide sequence: TGTGCCAGCTGTTCCTTGACTAGCGGGAGGCCATTTTATAAAGAGACCCAGTACTTC.

This clonotype was counted a few times. The chain carries TRBV9 and TRBJ2-3, with TRBD2 matching over 10 bases. The CDR3 has 18 amino acids. Germline V CDR1 and CDR2: SGDLS, YYNGEE. The V segment lost 3 bases and the J segment 4 bases; nucleotides outside the gene matches: 14. In DNA form, the CDR3 reads TGTGCCAGCAGCGGTGGTATAGCGGGGGGTATGTACGCAGATACGCAGTATTTT. Translating it yields CASSGGIAGGMYADTQYF. Supplemented by reference TRBV9 and TRBJ2-3, the full variable domain reads DSGVTQTPKHLITATGQRVTLRCSPRSGDLSVYWYQQSLDQGLQFLIQYYNGEERAKGNILERFSAQQFPDLHSELNLSSLELGDSALYFCASSGGIAGGMYADTQYFGPGTRLTVL.

V usage is TRBV7-2 and J usage is TRBJ2-7; 9 positions agree with TRBD1. The germline CDR1 and CDR2 sequences are SGHTA and FQGNSA. This CDR3 region has 14 residues. The V gene end was trimmed by 1 base and the J gene end by 7 bases; junction bases not matched to a gene: 5. This CDR3 is CASSLGDRDREQYF. In DNA, the CDR3 is TGTGCCAGCAGCTTAGGGGACAGGGACAGGGAGCAGTACTTC.

The gene calls are TRBV10-1 and TRBJ2-7; no clear D gene. There are 8 residues in the CDR3. V lost 9 bases, J lost 7 bases, and 4 bases lay in between. Germline loops: CDR1 WNHNN, CDR2 SYGVQD (reference sequence). The CDR3 DNA is TGCGCCAGAAATGAGCAGTACTTC. It yields the protein CARNEQYF.

The chain recombines TRBV29-1 with TRBJ2-1; D gene ambiguous. V lost 2 bases, J lost 5 bases, and 7 bases lay in between. Germline loops: CDR1 SQVTM, CDR2 ANQGSEA. The CDR3 totals 12 residues. The CDR3 DNA sequence: TGCAGCGTTGAACGTGTTAACAATGAGCAGTTCTTC. It specifies CSVERVNNEQFF.

Ten or more counts support this clonotype. The chain couples TRBV6-5 to TRBJ1-2, with 9 bases fitting TRBD1. Germline values: CDR1 MNHEY, CDR2 SVGAGI. After removal of 2 bases from V and 6 bases from J, the junction contained 1 base not matched to a gene. The CDR3 has 13 residues. CDR3 protein: CASSYRTGDGYTF. For the CDR3, the DNA is TGTGCCAGCAGTTACCGGACAGGGGATGGCTACACCTTC.

A few counts support this clonotype. The chain recombines TRBV24-1 with TRBJ2-1; 9 bases line up with TRBD1. The CDR3 is 16 residues long. V trimming: 1 base; J trimming: 8 bases; junction bases outside the gene matches: 8. The germline V gene encodes CDR1 KGHDR and CDR2 SFDVKD. In DNA form, the CDR3 reads TGTGCCACCAGTGATTTAAGGGGGACAGGGAACGATGAGCAGTTCTTC. Its protein product is CATSDLRGTGNDEQFF.

The table lists this clonotype with a few counts. The V call is TRBV13, the J call TRBJ2-7; a possible D gene is TRBD2 (5 bases). CDR1 and CDR2 from the germline V gene are PRHDT and FYEKMQ (reference sequence). Trimming cost V 2 bases and J 1 base, with 12 bases left between them. CDR3 length equals 15 residues. The CDR3 DNA is TGTGCCAGCAGCTTAATCGGGAAAGGGTCCTACGAGCAGTACTTC. This translates into CASSLIGKGSYEQYF.

This clonotype was counted only a few times. It may be a read error: a sequence one base away is much more abundant. The genes are TRBV20-1 and TRBJ2-1, with TRBD2 identical over 13 bases. CDR3 length equals 20 residues. Germline CDR1 DFQATT, CDR2 SNEGSKA (reference sequence). The CDR3 loop is CCASSIWTSGGTSSYNEQFF. The DNA for the CDR3 is TGCTGTGCTAGTTCAATCTGGACTAGCGGGGGAACGAGCTCCTACAATGAGCAGTTCTTC.

The chain is built from TRBV12-3 or TRBV12-4 and TRBJ2-3, with D unclear. The length of the CDR3 is 12 residues. Between the trimmed V and J ends, which lost 5 bases and 4 bases, there was a span of 7 bases. The CDR3 DNA follows: TGTGCCAGCAGTCTGTATCCAGATACGCAGTATTTT. Amino acids: CASSLYPDTQYF.

This clonotype was counted between two and nine times. The V gene is TRBV18, the J gene TRBJ1-3; unclear D gene. V lost 1 base, J lost 7 bases, and 5 bases lay in between. The CDR3 loop spans 12 amino acids. Germline V gene sequence: CDR1 KGHSH, CDR2 LQKENI. The CDR3 nucleotides read TGTGCCAGCTCACCACAGTGGAACACCATATATTTT. Encoded protein: CASSPQWNTIYF.

The J gene is TRBJ2-7, the V gene TRBV27, with D unresolved. This CDR3 has 13 amino acids. The germline V and J ends were trimmed by 4 bases and 1 base, with 8 bases remaining between them. CDR1 and CDR2 from the germline V gene are MNHEY and SMNVEV (reference sequence). DNA for the CDR3: TGTGCCAGCAGTTCTCACGGATCCTACGAGCAGTACTTC. Protein sequence: CASSSHGSYEQYF.

V usage is TRBV6-2 or TRBV6-3 and J usage is TRBJ2-5; no definite D call. V dropped 7 bases and J dropped 4 bases, with 16 bases sitting between them. The CDR3 covers 14 residues. The germline gives CDR1 MNHEY, CDR2 SVGEGT. The CDR3 here is CASILPGLAETQYF. For the CDR3, the DNA is TGTGCCAGCATCCTACCCGGGTTGGCAGAGACCCAGTACTTC.

The table lists this clonotype with many counts. The chain joins TRBV29-1 to TRBJ1-6; 7 bases line up with TRBD1. The CDR3 contains 13 residues. CDR1 SQVTM and CDR2 ANQGSEA come from the germline V gene. V shed 8 bases, J shed 7 bases, and the junction held 8 bases outside the gene matches. In DNA, the CDR3 is TGCAGCACGCGGGACAGCCGCAATTCACCCCTCCACTTT. Translation gives CSTRDSRNSPLHF.

This clonotype was counted a few times. The rearrangement links TRBV20-1 to TRBJ2-7; 8 positions match TRBD2. The CDR3 consists of 14 residues. From germline, CDR1 is DFQATT and CDR2 SNEGSKA (reference sequence). The V and J ends lost 0 bases and 8 bases, in that order; junction bases with no gene match: 9. CDR3 coding DNA: TGCAGTGCTAGAGAACCGGGACTAGTGCGACAGCAGTACTTC. This codes for CSAREPGLVRQQYF.

The V call is TRBV29-1, the J call TRBJ2-3, with TRBD2 identical over 11 bases. Germline assignment: CDR1 SQVTM and CDR2 ANQGSEA. V gave up 5 bases and J gave up 6 bases; unmatched junction bases: 10. There are 15 residues in the CDR3. Here the CDR3 DNA reads TGCAGCGTTCTTTGGTTAGCGGGAGGGCGGGATACGCAGTATTTT. Protein sequence: CSVLWLAGGRDTQYF.